This T cell receptor (beta chain) was identified during a study of T cell repertoires in cytomegalovirus infection. About the study: Matching HLA type, along with CMV infection, was indicated by public TCR beta signatures.

Note on this clonotype: As yet, its antigen is unknown.

MiXCR was run by TCRdb on the reads, yielding one entry per CDR3 protein. Of about 220,000 distinct CDR3 sequences in the sample, less than 50% are singletons; the top ten hold 55% to 60%. J gave up 3 bases and V 5 bases, and 15 bases lay outside the gene matches. The CDR3 consists of 17 residues. Germline CDR1 and CDR2: SGHVS and FQNEAQ. The sequence came from a human donor in good health (CMV status not recorded). Some clones in this sample may be carry-over from other donors' samples. This specimen consisted of CD8+ T cells from cultured PBMCs, obtained from culture after CMV antigen stimulation. This rearrangement joins TRBV7-8 to TRBJ2-7; 8 bases line up with TRBD2. CDR3 sequence reads: CASSNRYFLAGYYEQYF. In DNA, the CDR3 is TGTGCCAGCAGCAATCGCTATTTCCTAGCGGGCTACTACGAGCAGTACTTC.